This T cell receptor beta chain appears in the sequencing data of a study of T cell clonotyping in hematopoietic cell transplantation. Regarding the study as a whole: Recipient TCR diversity dropped after transplant; expanded clonotypes rose from day 30 to 180.

Sequenced by immunoSEQ multiplex PCR; TCRdb stores in-frame clones only, minus some. The sample has approximately 44,000 clones, roughly four fifths seen once. The sample's time point: recipient sample about 28 days before transplant, after cytoreduction. V gave up 3 bases and J gave up 6 bases, with 20 bases separating them. Looked up from germline, CDR1 is SGHVS and CDR2 is FQNEAQ. This CDR3 comprises 16 residues. This clone was seen just once. Its antigen remains unidentified. The chain carries TRBV7-8 and TRBJ1-2; D possibly corresponds to TRBD1 (5 bases). Sequencing was performed on peripheral blood mononuclear cells, taken before stem cell transplant. The sequence was collected from a man aged 55 to 69 with myelodysplastic syndrome. Some clones in this sample may be carry-over from other donors' samples. CDR3 sequence (DNA): TGTGCCAGCAGCTTCTTCGGGGACCGGGAGAAAAATGGCTACACCTTC. Its protein product is CASSFFGDREKNGYTF.